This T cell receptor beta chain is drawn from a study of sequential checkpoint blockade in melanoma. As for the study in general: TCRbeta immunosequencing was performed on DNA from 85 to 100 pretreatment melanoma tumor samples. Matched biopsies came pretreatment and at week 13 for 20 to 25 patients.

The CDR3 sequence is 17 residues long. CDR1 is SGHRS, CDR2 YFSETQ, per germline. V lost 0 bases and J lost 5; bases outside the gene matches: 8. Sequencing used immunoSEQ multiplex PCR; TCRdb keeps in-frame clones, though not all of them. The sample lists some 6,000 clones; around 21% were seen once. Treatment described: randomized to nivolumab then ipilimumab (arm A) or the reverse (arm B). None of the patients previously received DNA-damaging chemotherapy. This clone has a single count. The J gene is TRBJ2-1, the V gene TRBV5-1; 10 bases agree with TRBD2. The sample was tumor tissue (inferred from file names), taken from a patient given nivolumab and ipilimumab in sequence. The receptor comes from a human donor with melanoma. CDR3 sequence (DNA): TGCGCCAGCAGCTTGGGTGAAGCGGGAGGGCCCAACAATGAGCAGTTCTTC. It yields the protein CASSLGEAGGPNNEQFF.